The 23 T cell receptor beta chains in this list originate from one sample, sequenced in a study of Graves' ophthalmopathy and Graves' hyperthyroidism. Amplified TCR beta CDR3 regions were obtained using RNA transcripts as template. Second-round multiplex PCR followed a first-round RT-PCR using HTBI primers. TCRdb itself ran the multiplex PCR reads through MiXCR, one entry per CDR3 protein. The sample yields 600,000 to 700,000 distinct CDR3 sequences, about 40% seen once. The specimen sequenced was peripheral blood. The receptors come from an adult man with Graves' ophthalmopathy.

The CDR3 nucleotides are TGTGCCAGCAGGGACAGGGGGCGTGATGGCTACACCTTC. Its protein product is CASRDRGRDGYTF. V usage is TRBV6-5 and J usage is TRBJ1-2, with 11 positions matching TRBD1. V lost 6 bases and J lost 6; bases outside the gene matches: 3. Germline V gene sequence: CDR1 MNHEY, CDR2 SVGAGI. This CDR3 region has 13 residues.

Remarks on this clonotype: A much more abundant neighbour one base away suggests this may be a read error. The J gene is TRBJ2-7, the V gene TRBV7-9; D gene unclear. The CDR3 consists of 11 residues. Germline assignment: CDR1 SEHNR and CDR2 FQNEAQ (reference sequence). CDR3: CASSPLYEQHF. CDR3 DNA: TGTGCCAGCAGCCCCCTCTACGAGCAGCACTTC.

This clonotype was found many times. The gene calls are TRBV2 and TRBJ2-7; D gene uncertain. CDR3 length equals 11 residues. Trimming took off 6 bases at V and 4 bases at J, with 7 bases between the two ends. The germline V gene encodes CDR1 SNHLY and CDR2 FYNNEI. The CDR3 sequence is CASRNSYEQYF. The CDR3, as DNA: TGTGCCAGCAGGAACTCATACGAGCAGTACTTC. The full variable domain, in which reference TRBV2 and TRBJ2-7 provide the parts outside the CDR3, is EPEVTQTPSHQVTQMGQEVILRCVPISNHLYFYWYRQILGQKVEFLVSFYNNEISEKSEIFDDQFSVERPDGSNFTLKIRSTKLEDSAMYFCASRNSYEQYFGPGTRLTVT.

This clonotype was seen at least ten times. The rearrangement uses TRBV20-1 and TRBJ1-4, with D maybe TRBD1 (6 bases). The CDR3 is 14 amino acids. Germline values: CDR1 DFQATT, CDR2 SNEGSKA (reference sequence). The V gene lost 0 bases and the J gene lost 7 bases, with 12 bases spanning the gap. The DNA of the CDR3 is TGCAGTGCTAGAGATCTACAGGGTGGTGAAAAACTGTTTTTT. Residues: CSARDLQGGEKLFF.

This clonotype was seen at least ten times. In DNA form, the CDR3 reads TGTGCCAGCAGCCCGGGCAGGTGGGGTGAAAAACTGTTTTTT. Its translation is CASSPGRWGEKLFF. The V gene is TRBV6-6, the J gene TRBJ1-4, with D hard to call. Trimming removed 6 bases at V and 7 bases at J, with 15 bases between. CDR3 length: 14 amino acids. The germline gives CDR1 MNHNY, CDR2 SVGAGI (reference sequence).

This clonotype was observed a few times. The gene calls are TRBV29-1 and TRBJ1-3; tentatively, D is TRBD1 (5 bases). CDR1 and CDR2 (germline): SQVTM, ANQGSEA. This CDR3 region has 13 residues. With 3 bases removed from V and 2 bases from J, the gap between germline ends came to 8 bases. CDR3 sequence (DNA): TGCAGCGTTGAGGGGGGGGCTGGAAACACCATATATTTT. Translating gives CSVEGGAGNTIYF.

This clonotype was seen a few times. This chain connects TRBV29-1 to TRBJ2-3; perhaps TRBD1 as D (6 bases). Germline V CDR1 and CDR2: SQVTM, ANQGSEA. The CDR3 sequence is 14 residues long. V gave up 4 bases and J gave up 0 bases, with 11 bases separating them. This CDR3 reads CSVAGGSSTDTQYF. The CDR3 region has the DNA TGCAGCGTTGCTGGGGGCTCTAGCACAGATACGCAGTATTTT.

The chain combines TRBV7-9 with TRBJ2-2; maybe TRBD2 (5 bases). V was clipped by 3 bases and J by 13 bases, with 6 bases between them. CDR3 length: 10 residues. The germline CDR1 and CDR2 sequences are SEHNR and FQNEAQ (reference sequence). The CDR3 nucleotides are TGTGCCAGCAGCTTCCGGGGGCTGTTTTTT. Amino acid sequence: CASSFRGLFF.

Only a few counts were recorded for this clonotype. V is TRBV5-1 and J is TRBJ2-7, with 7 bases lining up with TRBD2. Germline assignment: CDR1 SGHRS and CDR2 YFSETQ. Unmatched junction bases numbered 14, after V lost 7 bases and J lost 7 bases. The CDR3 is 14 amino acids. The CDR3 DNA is TGCGCCAGCTCTCTGTCTAGCGGCCCTCTGGAGCAGTACTTC. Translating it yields CASSLSSGPLEQYF.

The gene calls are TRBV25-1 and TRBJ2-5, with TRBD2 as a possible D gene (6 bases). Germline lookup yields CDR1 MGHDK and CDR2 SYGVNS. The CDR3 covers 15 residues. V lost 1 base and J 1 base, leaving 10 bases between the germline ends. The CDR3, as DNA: TGTGCCAGCAGTGAATTGGGCGGGACCCAAGAGACCCAGTACTTC. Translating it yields CASSELGGTQETQYF.

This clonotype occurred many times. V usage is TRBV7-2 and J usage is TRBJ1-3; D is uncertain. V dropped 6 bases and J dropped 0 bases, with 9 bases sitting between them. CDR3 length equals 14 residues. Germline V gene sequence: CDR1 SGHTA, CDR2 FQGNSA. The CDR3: CASRRLSSGNTIYF. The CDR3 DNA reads TGTGCCAGCAGGAGACTGAGCTCTGGAAACACCATATATTTT.

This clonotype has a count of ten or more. The CDR3 sequence is CAISERAGANTGELFF. The CDR3 bases are TGTGCCATCAGTGAGAGAGCGGGAGCGAACACCGGGGAGCTGTTTTTT. The chain links TRBV10-3 to TRBJ2-2, with TRBD2 matching 8 bases. V was clipped by 2 bases and J by 0 bases; unmatched bases: 2. The CDR3 is 16 residues long. In germline, CDR1 is ENHRY, CDR2 SYGVKD.

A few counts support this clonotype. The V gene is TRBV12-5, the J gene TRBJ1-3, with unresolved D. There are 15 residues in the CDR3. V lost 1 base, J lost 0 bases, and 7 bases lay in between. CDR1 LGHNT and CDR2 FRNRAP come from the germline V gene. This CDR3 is CASGLARSSGNTIYF. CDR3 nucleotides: TGTGCTAGTGGTTTGGCACGGAGCTCTGGAAACACCATATATTTT. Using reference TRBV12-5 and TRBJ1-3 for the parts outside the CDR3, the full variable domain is DARVTQTPRHKVTEMGQEVTMRCQPILGHNTVFWYRQTMMQGLELLAYFRNRAPLDDSGMPKDRFSAEMPDATLATLKIQPSEPRDSAVYFCASGLARSSGNTIYFGEGSWLTVV.

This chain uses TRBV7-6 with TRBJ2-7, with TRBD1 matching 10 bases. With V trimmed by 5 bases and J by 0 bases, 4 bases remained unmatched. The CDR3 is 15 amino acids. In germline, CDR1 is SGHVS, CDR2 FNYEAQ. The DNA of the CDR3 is TGTGCCAGCAGCAAATGGACAGGGGGCTCCTACGAGCAGTACTTC. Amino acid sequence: CASSKWTGGSYEQYF.

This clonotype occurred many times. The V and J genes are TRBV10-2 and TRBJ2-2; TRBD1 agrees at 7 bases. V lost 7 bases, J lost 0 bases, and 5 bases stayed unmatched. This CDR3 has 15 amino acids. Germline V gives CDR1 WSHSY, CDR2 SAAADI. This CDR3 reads CASKTGATNTGELFF. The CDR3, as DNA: TGCGCCAGCAAAACAGGGGCCACGAACACCGGGGAGCTGTTTTTT.

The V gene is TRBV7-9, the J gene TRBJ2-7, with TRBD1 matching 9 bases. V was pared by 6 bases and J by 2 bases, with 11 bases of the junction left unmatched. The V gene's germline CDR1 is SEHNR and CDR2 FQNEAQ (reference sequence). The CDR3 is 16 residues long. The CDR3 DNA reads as TGTGCCAGCAGTTACGGCGGGACAGGGCGAACCTACGAGCAGTACTTC. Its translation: CASSYGGTGRTYEQYF.

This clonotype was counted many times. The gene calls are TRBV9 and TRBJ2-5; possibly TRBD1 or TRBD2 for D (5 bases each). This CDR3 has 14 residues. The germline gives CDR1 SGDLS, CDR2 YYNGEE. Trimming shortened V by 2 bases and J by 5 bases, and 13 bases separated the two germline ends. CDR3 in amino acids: CASSVGARGETQYF. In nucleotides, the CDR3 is TGTGCCAGCAGCGTCGGGGCTAGAGGGGAGACCCAGTACTTC.

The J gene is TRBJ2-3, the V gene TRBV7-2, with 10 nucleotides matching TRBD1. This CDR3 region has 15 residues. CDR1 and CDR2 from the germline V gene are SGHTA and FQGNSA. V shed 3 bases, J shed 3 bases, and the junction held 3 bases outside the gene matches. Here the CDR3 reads CASSFGTGETDTQYF. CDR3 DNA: TGTGCCAGCAGCTTTGGGACAGGGGAGACAGATACGCAGTATTTT. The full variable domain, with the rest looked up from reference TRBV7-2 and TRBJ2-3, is GAGVSQSPSNKVTEKGKDVELRCDPISGHTALYWYRQSLGQGLEFLIYFQGNSAPDKSGLPSDRFSAERTGGSVSTLTIQRTQQEDSAVYLCASSFGTGETDTQYFGPGTRLTVL.

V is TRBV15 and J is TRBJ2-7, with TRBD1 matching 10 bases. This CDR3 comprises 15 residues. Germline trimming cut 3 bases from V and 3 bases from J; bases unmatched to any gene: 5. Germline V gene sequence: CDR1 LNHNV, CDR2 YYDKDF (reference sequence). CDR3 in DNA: TGTGCCACCAGCAGGCGGGGACAGGGGTACTACGAGCAGTACTTC. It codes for CATSRRGQGYYEQYF.

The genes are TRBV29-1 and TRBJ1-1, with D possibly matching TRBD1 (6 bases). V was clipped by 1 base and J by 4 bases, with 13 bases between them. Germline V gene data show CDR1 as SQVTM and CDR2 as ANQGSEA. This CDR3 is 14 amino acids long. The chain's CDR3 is CSVEGTGRGTEAFF. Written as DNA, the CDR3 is TGCAGCGTTGAAGGTACAGGGAGGGGCACTGAAGCTTTCTTT. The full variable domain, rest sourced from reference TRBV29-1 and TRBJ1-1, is SAVISQKPSRDICQRGTSLTIQCQVDSQVTMMFWYRQQPGQSLTLIATANQGSEATYESGFVIDKFPISRPNLTFSTLTVSNMSPEDSSIYLCSVEGTGRGTEAFFGQGTRLTVV.

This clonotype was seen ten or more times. The CDR3 DNA follows: TGTGCCACCAGCAGAGGGACATTCACAAAAGAGACCCAGTACTTC. Its protein product is CATSRGTFTKETQYF. V is TRBV15 and J is TRBJ2-5; TRBD1 might be the D (5 bases). The CDR3 sequence is 15 residues long. Germline loops: CDR1 LNHNV, CDR2 YYDKDF (reference sequence). V was trimmed by 1 base and J by 3 bases, leaving 12 bases between them. Combining the CDR3 with reference TRBV15 and TRBJ2-5 gives the whole variable domain DAMVIQNPRYQVTQFGKPVTLSCSQTLNHNVMYWYQQKSSQAPKLLFHYYDKDFNNEADTPDNFQSRRPNTSFCFLDIRSPGLGDTAMYLCATSRGTFTKETQYFGPGTRLLVL.

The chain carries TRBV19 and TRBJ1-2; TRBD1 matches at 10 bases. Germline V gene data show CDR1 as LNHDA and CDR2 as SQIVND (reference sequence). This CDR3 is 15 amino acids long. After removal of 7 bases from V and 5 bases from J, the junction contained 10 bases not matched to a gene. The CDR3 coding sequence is TGTGCCAGTACCCTTAGTGGGACAGGGGTTTATGGCTACACCTTC. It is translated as CASTLSGTGVYGYTF.

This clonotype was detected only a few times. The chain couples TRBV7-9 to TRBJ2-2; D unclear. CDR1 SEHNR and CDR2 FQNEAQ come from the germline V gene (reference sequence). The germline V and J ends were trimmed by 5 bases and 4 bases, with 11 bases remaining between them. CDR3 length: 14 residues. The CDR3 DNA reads TGTGCCAGCAGCATCGGAACGATCACCGGGGAGCTGTTTTTT. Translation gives CASSIGTITGELFF.